The 7 T cell receptor beta chains reported below all come from one sample, sequenced in a study of shared clonotypes between healthy human individuals. Terminally differentiated effector memory CD45RA+ cells were left out of the naive CD8 fraction, which was CD45RO-negative and positively selected for CCR7. The method was immunoSEQ multiplex PCR; TCRdb's version includes in-frame clones alone and lacks a portion of them. The repertoire holds about 580,000 clones, with more than 95% as singletons. The specimen sequenced was naive CD8+ T cells sorted from blood. Every receptor here comes from a man under 40 in good health.

The V call is TRBV11-3, the J call TRBJ2-2, with D perhaps TRBD2 (5 bases). Germline V gene data show CDR1 as SGHNT and CDR2 as YENEEA. V lost 5 bases and J lost 2, with 12 bases in between. The CDR3 loop spans 15 amino acids. CDR3 sequence (DNA): TGTGCCAGCAGCGAGCAGAGGGATAACACCGGGGAGCTGTTTTTT. Protein: CASSEQRDNTGELFF.

The chain recombines TRBV2 with TRBJ1-1; TRBD1 matches 7 bases. The ends lost 7 bases at V and 5 bases at J; junction bases unmatched: 19. The germline CDR1 and CDR2 sequences are SNHLY and FYNNEI. This CDR3 has 17 residues. The CDR3 nucleotides are TGTGCCAGCAACGAACGGGACAGAGATGTAGAGGGGACTGAAGCTTTCTTT. Its translation: CASNERDRDVEGTEAFF.

The V call is TRBV10-2, the J call TRBJ2-3; 8 bases map to TRBD1. The trim removed 8 bases at V and 4 bases at J, leaving 5 bases unmatched. The CDR3 loop spans 13 amino acids. CDR1 and CDR2 from the germline V gene are WSHSY and SAAADI. The CDR3 region is CASSQGASDTQYF. The CDR3 DNA reads as TGCGCCAGCTCCCAGGGGGCCTCAGATACGCAGTATTTT.

The sample holds one count of this clone. The V call is TRBV27, the J call TRBJ2-2; 8 bases map to TRBD2. The V segment lost 3 bases and the J segment 5 bases; nucleotides outside the gene matches: 8. CDR3 length equals 16 residues. Germline V gene lookup returns CDR1 MNHEY and CDR2 SMNVEV (reference sequence). The CDR3 DNA reads as TGTGCCAGCAGTTTCCTGGTCGGGGGGGCGACCGGGGAGCTGTTTTTT. This encodes CASSFLVGGATGELFF.

This clone occurred a few times. The CDR3 nucleotides read TGTGCCAGCAGCTTGGTAGGCACTGAAGCTTTCTTT. Protein sequence: CASSLVGTEAFF. The chain carries TRBV5-8 and TRBJ1-1; D gene uncertain. Germline V lookup: CDR1 SGHTS, CDR2 YDEGEE. V gave up 0 bases and J gave up 4 bases, with 4 bases separating them. This CDR3 comprises 12 residues.

This chain joins TRBV7-9 and TRBJ1-5, with D unresolved. This CDR3 has 13 amino acids. Germline lookup yields CDR1 SEHNR and CDR2 FQNEAQ (reference sequence). V lost 5 bases, J lost 7 bases, and 12 bases lay in between. The DNA of the CDR3 is TGTGCCAGCAGCCCAAACGGTAGACAGCCCCAGCATTTT. Translation gives CASSPNGRQPQHF.

The chain links TRBV5-5 to TRBJ2-7; D gene unclear. Germline CDR1 is SGHKS and CDR2 is YYEKEE (reference sequence). With 2 bases removed from V and 0 bases from J, the gap between germline ends came to 9 bases. The CDR3 is 14 residues long. As DNA, the CDR3 is TGTGCCAGCAGCTTACCACACCTCTCCTACGAGCAGTACTTC. Encoded protein: CASSLPHLSYEQYF.